Below, one T cell receptor (beta chain) is given with its context. The antigen remains unidentified. TCRalpha and TCRbeta libraries used 5'RACE with constant-segment primers and UMIs. TCRdb used MiXCR to reprocess the 5' RACE reads, holding one entry per CDR3 protein. The sample includes under 250,000 distinct CDR3 sequences, roughly 27% seen only once; the top ten take 10% to 12%. Germline CDR1 and CDR2: DFQATT and SNEGSKA (reference sequence). Trimming stripped 3 bases from V and 0 bases from J, with 12 bases between. The CDR3 length is 15 residues. The data stem from a study of T-cell memory formation after mild COVID-19. As for the study in general: Largely donor-specific TCR clusters were found. Study-wide points: Mainly in CM and EM were contracting CD4+ clones; CD8+ were in EMRA.

This sequence was found in an adult woman who had mild COVID-19 (a few samples of this study predate the infection). Cell type and time point are not known. The sequenced material came from PBMCs or a T cell subset sorted from them (not recorded which). The chain couples TRBV20-1 to TRBJ2-1; D may be TRBD2 (5 bases). The chain's CDR3 is CSASAWGVSYNEQFF. CDR3 bases: TGCAGTGCTAGTGCTTGGGGAGTCTCCTACAATGAGCAGTTCTTC.